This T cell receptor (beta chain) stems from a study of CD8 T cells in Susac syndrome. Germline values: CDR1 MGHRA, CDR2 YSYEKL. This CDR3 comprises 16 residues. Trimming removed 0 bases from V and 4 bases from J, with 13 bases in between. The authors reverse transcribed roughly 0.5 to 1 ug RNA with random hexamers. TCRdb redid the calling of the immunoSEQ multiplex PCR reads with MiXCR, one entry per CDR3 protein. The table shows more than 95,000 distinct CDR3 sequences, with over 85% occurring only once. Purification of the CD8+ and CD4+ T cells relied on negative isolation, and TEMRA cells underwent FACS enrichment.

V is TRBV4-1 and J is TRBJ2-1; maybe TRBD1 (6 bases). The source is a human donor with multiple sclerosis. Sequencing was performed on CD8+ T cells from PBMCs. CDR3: CASSQDIGGLYNEQFF. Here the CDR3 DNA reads TGCGCCAGCAGCCAAGATATAGGGGGATTGTACAATGAGCAGTTCTTC.